What follows is one T cell receptor beta chain and its context. At the DNA level, this CDR3 is encoded by other sequences in the same sample as well. These data are taken from a study of blood T cell repertoires in COVID-19. Looking at the study overall: Acute and convalescent COVID-19 samples came from the United States, Italy and Spain. The cDNA or gDNA used as material had been derived from T cells, B-cell-depleted T cells, or PBMCs.

Original data processing: Reference gene primer amplification gave nucleated cell count estimates. Assay: immunoSEQ multiplex PCR; the TCRdb copy retains only in-frame clones and omits some. From that table come the V and J calls and clone size; the DNA was used to work out D and trimming. The sample records 150,000 to 170,000 clones, 78% being singletons. The CDR3 consists of 13 residues. The V gene's germline CDR1 is SGHTA and CDR2 FQGNSA. Deletions cut 1 base from V and 4 bases from J, with 7 bases between. Sequenced: peripheral blood. This receptor was identified in an elderly man with acute or convalescent COVID-19. V is TRBV7-2 and J is TRBJ2-5; D is possibly TRBD2 (5 bases). CDR3 amino acids: CASSLGGRETQYF. For the CDR3, the DNA is TGTGCCAGCAGCTTAGGAGGGCGAGAGACCCAGTACTTC.